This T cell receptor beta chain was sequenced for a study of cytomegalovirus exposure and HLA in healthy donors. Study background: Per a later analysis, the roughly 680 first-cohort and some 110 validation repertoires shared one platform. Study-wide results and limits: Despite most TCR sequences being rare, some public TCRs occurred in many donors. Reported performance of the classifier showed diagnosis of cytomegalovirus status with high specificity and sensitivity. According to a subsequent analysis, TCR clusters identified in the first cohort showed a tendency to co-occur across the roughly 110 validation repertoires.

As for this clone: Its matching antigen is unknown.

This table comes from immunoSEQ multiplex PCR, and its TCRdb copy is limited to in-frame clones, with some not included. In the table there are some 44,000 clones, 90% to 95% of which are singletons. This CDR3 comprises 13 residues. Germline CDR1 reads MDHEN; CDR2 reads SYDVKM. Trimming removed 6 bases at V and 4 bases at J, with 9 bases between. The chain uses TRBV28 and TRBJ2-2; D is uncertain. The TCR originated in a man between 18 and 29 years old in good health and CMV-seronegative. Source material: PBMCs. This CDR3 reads CASRVDFTGELFF. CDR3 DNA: TGTGCCAGCAGGGTAGACTTCACCGGGGAGCTGTTTTTT.